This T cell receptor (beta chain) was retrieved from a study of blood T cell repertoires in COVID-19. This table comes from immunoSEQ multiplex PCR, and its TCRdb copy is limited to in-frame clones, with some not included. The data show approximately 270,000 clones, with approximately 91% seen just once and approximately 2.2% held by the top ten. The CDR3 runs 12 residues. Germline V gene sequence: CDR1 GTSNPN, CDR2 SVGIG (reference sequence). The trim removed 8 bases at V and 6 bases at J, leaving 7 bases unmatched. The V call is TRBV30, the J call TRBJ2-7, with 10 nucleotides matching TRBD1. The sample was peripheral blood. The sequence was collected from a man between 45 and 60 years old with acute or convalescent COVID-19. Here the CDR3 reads CAHRRTGGEQYF. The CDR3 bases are TGTGCCCACAGGAGGACAGGGGGCGAGCAGTACTTC. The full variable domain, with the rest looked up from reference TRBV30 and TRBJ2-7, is SQTIHQWPATLVQPVGSPLSLECTVEGTSNPNLYWYRQAAGRGLQLLFYSVGIGQISSEVPQNLSASRPQDRQFILSSKKLLLSDSGFYLCAHRRTGGEQYFGPGTRLTVT.